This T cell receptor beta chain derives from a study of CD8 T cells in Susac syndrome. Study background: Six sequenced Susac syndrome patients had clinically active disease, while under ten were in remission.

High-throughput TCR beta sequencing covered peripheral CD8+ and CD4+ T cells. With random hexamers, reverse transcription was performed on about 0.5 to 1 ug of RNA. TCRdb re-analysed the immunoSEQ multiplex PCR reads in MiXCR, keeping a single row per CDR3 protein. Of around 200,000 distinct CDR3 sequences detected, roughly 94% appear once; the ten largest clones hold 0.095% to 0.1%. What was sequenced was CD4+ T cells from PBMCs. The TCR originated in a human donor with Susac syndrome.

CDR3 loop: CASSRRTGGSDTQYF. The CDR3 DNA reads as TGTGCCAGCTCACGCAGGACAGGGGGCTCAGATACGCAGTATTTT. This chain uses TRBV18 with TRBJ2-3; TRBD1 matches 11 bases. The CDR3 contains 15 residues. Germline V gene lookup returns CDR1 KGHSH and CDR2 LQKENI. V lost 4 bases and J lost 4; bases outside the gene matches: 4.